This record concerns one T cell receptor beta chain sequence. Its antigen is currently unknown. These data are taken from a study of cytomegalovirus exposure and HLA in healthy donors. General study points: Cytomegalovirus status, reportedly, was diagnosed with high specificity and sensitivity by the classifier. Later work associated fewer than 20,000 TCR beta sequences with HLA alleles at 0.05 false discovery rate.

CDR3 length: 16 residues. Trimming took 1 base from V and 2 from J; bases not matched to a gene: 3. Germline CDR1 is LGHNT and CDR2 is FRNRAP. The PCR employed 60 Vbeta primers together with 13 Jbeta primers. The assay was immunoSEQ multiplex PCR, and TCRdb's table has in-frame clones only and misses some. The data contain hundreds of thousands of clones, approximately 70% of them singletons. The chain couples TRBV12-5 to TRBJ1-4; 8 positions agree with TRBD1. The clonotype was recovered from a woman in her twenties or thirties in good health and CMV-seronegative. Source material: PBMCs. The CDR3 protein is CASGLGQGSTNEKLFF. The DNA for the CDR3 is TGTGCTAGTGGTTTGGGACAGGGGAGCACTAATGAAAAACTGTTTTTT. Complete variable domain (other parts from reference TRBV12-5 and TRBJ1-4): DARVTQTPRHKVTEMGQEVTMRCQPILGHNTVFWYRQTMMQGLELLAYFRNRAPLDDSGMPKDRFSAEMPDATLATLKIQPSEPRDSAVYFCASGLGQGSTNEKLFFGSGTQLSVL.